This TCR beta chain is drawn from a study of shared clonotypes between healthy human individuals. Overall study results and limits: Only a few donors were included, so the genetic and exposure-history diversity represented was limited. Lower generation probabilities were found for non-shared clonotypes than for those shared by all four donors.

Measured with immunoSEQ multiplex PCR; TCRdb has only the in-frame clones, and not every one. The repertoire holds approximately 1.4 million clones, with roughly 98% as singletons. Donors, without exception, were Caucasian adults residing in Nashville, Tennessee. From CD4+ cells came CD45RA+ naive and CD45RA-negative memory subsets. Comment on this clone: Its target is unknown.

The V segment lost 1 base and the J segment 4 bases; nucleotides outside the gene matches: 4. Germline V gene sequence: CDR1 SEHNR, CDR2 FQNEAQ (reference sequence). The CDR3 runs to 14 residues. This chain connects TRBV7-9 to TRBJ2-7, with 7 bases matching TRBD2. The receptor was derived from a man younger than 45 in good health. The sequencing input was naive CD4+ T cells sorted from blood. As to subset: CD45RA+ positively selected. The CDR3 spells CASSLGRETYEQYF. DNA of the CDR3: TGTGCCAGCAGCTTAGGGCGGGAGACGTACGAGCAGTACTTC.